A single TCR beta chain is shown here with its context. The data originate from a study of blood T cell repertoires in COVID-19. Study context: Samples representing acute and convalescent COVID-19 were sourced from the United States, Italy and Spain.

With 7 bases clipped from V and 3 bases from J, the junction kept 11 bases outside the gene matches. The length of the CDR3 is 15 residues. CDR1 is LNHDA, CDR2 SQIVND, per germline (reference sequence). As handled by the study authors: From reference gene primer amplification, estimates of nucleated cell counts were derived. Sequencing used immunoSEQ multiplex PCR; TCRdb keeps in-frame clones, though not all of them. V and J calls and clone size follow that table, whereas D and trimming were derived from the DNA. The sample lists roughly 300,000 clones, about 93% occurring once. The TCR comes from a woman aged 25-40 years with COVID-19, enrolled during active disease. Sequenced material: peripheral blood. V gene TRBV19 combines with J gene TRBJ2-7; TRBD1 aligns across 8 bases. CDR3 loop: CASTNGGTGLYEQYF. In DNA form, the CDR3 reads TGTGCCAGTACCAATGGAGGGACAGGTCTCTACGAGCAGTACTTC.